The 11 T cell receptor beta chains below were found in one sample sequenced in a study of blood T cell repertoires in COVID-19 (dated by TCRdb to 2018 to 2021). The method was the immunoSEQ multiplex PCR assay. Sourced from immuneACCESS, this table was stored by TCRdb with only in-frame sequences that have V and J called. A share of the clones is absent; for the studies checked, an unresolved V gene accounts for under half, and the remainder has no known explanation. Here the sample has about 220,000 clones; more than 70% occur a single time. 3.6% of the sample belongs to the ten largest clones. Sequencing was performed on peripheral blood. Every receptor here comes from a woman at least 80 years old with acute or convalescent COVID-19.

The chain recombines TRBV7-9 with TRBJ2-2, with a tentative D call TRBD2 (5 bases). Germline CDR1 is SEHNR and CDR2 is FQNEAQ (reference sequence). CDR3 length: 15 amino acids. V was clipped by 0 bases and J by 5 bases, with 10 bases between them. CDR3 in amino acids: CASSLAPGVTGELFF. Written as DNA, the CDR3 is TGTGCCAGCAGCTTAGCCCCCGGGGTTACCGGGGAGCTGTTTTTT.

This clone was found a few times. The rearrangement uses TRBV6-6 and TRBJ2-7, with 8 bases matching TRBD1. Germline assignment: CDR1 MNHNY and CDR2 SVGAGI (reference sequence). The CDR3 totals 14 residues. After removal of 8 bases from V and 6 bases from J, the junction contained 12 bases not matched to a gene. CDR3 in DNA: TGTGCCAGCTCAAGGACAGGGTTAGCCAGCGAGCAGTACTTC. It specifies CASSRTGLASEQYF.

V is TRBV7-9 and J is TRBJ2-7; the D gene is possibly TRBD1 (6 bases). The CDR3 is 14 amino acids. The germline V and J ends were trimmed by 5 bases and 2 bases, with 13 bases remaining between them. The V gene's germline CDR1 is SEHNR and CDR2 FQNEAQ (reference sequence). CDR3 nucleotide sequence: TGTGCCAGCAGCGCAATGGCAGGGGCCTACGAGCAGTACTTC. It translates to CASSAMAGAYEQYF.

The V and J genes are TRBV9 and TRBJ2-1, with D perhaps TRBD2 (5 bases). CDR3 length equals 14 residues. CDR1 is SGDLS and CDR2 is YYNGEE in the germline V gene. The V gene lost 0 bases and the J gene lost 10 bases, with 14 bases spanning the gap. This chain's CDR3 is CASSVVYSRGEQFF. DNA of the CDR3: TGTGCCAGCAGCGTAGTTTACTCTCGAGGGGAGCAGTTCTTC.

This clone came up once. The V gene is TRBV19, the J gene TRBJ1-2, with 9 bases aligning to TRBD1. CDR3 size: 14 residues. The V gene end was trimmed by 6 bases and the J gene end by 8 bases; junction bases not matched to a gene: 10. Per the germline V gene, CDR1 is LNHDA and CDR2 is SQIVND (reference sequence). CDR3 protein: CASRSTGGGHGYTF. DNA for the CDR3: TGTGCCAGTAGATCGACAGGGGGAGGTCACGGCTACACCTTC.

The sample holds one count of this clone. This sequence joins TRBV14 and TRBJ1-2; D is perhaps TRBD1 (6 bases). The CDR3 runs 16 residues. Germline assignment: CDR1 SGHDN and CDR2 FVKESK. Deletions cut 1 base from V and 1 base from J, with 13 bases between. The DNA for the CDR3 is TGTGCCAGCAGCCAAGCTTCCGGGACAAGTAACTATGGCTACACCTTC. Its protein is CASSQASGTSNYGYTF.

The chain recombines TRBV19 with TRBJ1-3; D gene ambiguous. The CDR3 runs 14 residues. V was cut by 8 bases and J by 0 bases, with 11 bases left in between. The V gene's germline CDR1 is LNHDA and CDR2 SQIVND (reference sequence). CDR3 sequence (DNA): TGTGCCAGTGGGTTACAGAACTCTGGAAACACCATATATTTT. Its protein product is CASGLQNSGNTIYF.

The chain joins TRBV13 to TRBJ2-3, with 10 bases matching TRBD2. From germline, CDR1 is PRHDT and CDR2 FYEKMQ (reference sequence). CDR3 length equals 17 residues. V was clipped by 1 base and J by 1 base; unmatched bases: 5. The CDR3 here is CASSLDRLAGGTDTQYF. The CDR3 nucleotides read TGTGCCAGCAGCTTAGACAGGCTAGCGGGGGGCACAGATACGCAGTATTTT.

The chain has TRBV25-1 and TRBJ2-3; TRBD1 matches 9 bases. The V segment lost 7 bases and the J segment 6 bases; nucleotides outside the gene matches: 5. The CDR3 spans 13 residues. The germline CDR1 and CDR2 sequences are MGHDK and SYGVNS. The CDR3 here is CASKGTGLDTQYF. CDR3 DNA sequence: TGTGCCAGCAAAGGGACAGGGCTGGATACGCAGTATTTT.

The CDR3 DNA reads as TGTGCCAGCAGCTCCACCAAAGCGGGGGGGCCGGAGACCCAGTACTTC. It codes for CASSSTKAGGPETQYF. The chain uses TRBV5-4 and TRBJ2-5, with 10 bases aligning to TRBD2. The CDR3 loop spans 16 amino acids. Germline lookup yields CDR1 SGHNT and CDR2 YYREEE (reference sequence). V lost 3 bases, J lost 5 bases, and 10 bases stayed unmatched.

V is TRBV6-1 and J is TRBJ2-3, with a weak D call TRBD2 (5 bases). The V and J ends lost 4 bases and 1 base respectively, with 15 bases between them. CDR3 length: 16 residues. Germline CDR1 and CDR2: MNHNS and SASEGT. The CDR3 bases are TGTGCCAGCAGTGGAGGGTGGGTGATTGGCACAGATACGCAGTATTTT. This translates into CASSGGWVIGTDTQYF.